The 4 T cell receptor beta chains below all came from one sample that was sequenced in a study of blood T cell repertoires in COVID-19. Repertoires were generated with immunoSEQ multiplex PCR, while TCRdb's copy carries only in-frame clones and drops some. The sample yields fewer than 350,000 clones, 87% seen once. Material for sequencing was PBMCs or T cells enriched from blood (not recorded which). Receptors were obtained from a woman aged 35 to 49 who had recovered from COVID-19.

The table lists this clone with a few counts. This chain joins TRBV28 and TRBJ2-7; 7 bases fit TRBD1. The ends lost 5 bases at V and 7 bases at J; junction bases unmatched: 14. Germline V gene sequence: CDR1 MDHEN, CDR2 SYDVKM. The CDR3 runs to 15 residues. In DNA form, the CDR3 reads TGTGCCAGCAGTCTACCGGGACAGCCGGAAATGGAGCAGTACTTC. It yields the protein CASSLPGQPEMEQYF.

This chain connects TRBV7-2 to TRBJ2-5, with TRBD1 as a possible D gene (5 bases). Deletions cut 5 bases from V and 5 bases from J, with 15 bases between. Germline CDR1 reads SGHTA; CDR2 reads FQGNSA. The length of the CDR3 is 14 residues. CDR3 amino acids: CASSAPQDGETQYF. The CDR3 DNA reads as TGTGCCAGCAGCGCCCCACAGGACGGGGAGACCCAGTACTTC. Together with reference TRBV7-2 and TRBJ2-5, the CDR3 gives the full variable domain: GAGVSQSPSNKVTEKGKDVELRCDPISGHTALYWYRQSLGQGLEFLIYFQGNSAPDKSGLPSDRFSAERTGGSVSTLTIQRTQQEDSAVYLCASSAPQDGETQYFGPGTRLLVL.

Turning to this clone: Germline and junction disagree at one end, which may indicate a read error. The gene calls are TRBV7-2 and TRBJ2-7, with 7 bases that match TRBD2. This CDR3 contains 15 residues. Germline V CDR1 and CDR2: SGHTA, FQGNSA. The CDR3 bases are TGTGCCAGCAGATTAGGGAGGGAGGGGTTGTACGAGCAGTACTTC. Protein sequence: CASRLGREGLYEQYF.

This clone was picked up one time. The CDR3 spells CASSLRWADTEAFF. In nucleotides, the CDR3 is TGCGCCAGCAGCTTGAGATGGGCCGACACTGAAGCTTTCTTT. The chain has TRBV5-1 and TRBJ1-1; D ambiguous. Germline V lookup: CDR1 SGHRS, CDR2 YFSETQ. The CDR3 sequence is 14 residues long. The V end lost 1 base, the J end lost 3 bases, and 10 bases lay between the germline ends.